This T cell receptor (beta chain) emerged from a study of identifying expanded T cells in peripheral blood. Findings and caveats of the study: Across healthy donors, higher total template counts meant significantly greater approximately two-week count variance. Differentially abundant clones: roughly 1.2 between replicates, 16.4 at approximately two weeks, around 20 at four.

During the collection period, no donor immune events like infections were recorded. Comments on this clone: Its specificity is not known.

Libraries were prepared by immunoSEQ multiplex PCR; TCRdb keeps only in-frame clonotypes and omits some of them. The sample lists 100,000 or so clones; about 87% were seen once. V lost 4 bases, J lost 6 bases, and 6 bases stayed unmatched. CDR3 length equals 13 residues. Germline CDR1 and CDR2: LGHNT and FRNRAP. The sequenced material came from blood. The TCR comes from a person between 18 and 75 years old in good health. V is TRBV12-5 and J is TRBJ2-7, with TRBD1 matching 7 bases. This chain's CDR3 is CASGSSNRGEQYF. CDR3 coding DNA: TGTGCTAGTGGTTCGTCCAACAGGGGCGAGCAGTACTTC.